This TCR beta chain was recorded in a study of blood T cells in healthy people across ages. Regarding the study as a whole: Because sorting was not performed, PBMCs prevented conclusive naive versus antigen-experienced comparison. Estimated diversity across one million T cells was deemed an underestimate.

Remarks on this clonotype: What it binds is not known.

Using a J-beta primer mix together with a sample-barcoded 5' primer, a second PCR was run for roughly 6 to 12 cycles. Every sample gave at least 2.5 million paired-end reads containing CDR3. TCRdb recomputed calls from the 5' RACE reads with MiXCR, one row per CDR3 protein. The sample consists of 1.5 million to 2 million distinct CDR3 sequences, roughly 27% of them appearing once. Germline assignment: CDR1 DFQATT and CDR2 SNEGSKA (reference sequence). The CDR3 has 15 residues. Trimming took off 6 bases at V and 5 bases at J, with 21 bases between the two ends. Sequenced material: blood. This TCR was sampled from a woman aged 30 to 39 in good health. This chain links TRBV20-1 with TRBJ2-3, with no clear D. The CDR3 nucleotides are TGCAGTGCCCTAACCCCAGGCCCCGGGCGAGATACGCAGTATTTT. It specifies CSALTPGPGRDTQYF.